This record concerns one T cell receptor beta chain sequence. The antigen is undetermined. This CDR3 spans 12 amino acids. The germline gives CDR1 DFQATT, CDR2 SNEGSKA (reference sequence). The J segment lost 8 bases and the V segment lost 3 bases, leaving 6 bases of the junction unmatched. This entry belongs to a study of early T cells in non-severe SARS-CoV-2 infection. Looking at the study overall: Sequencing of unsorted whole blood was done on bulk RNA, leaving chains unpaired. Study-wide points: VDJdb-based matching was biased toward anti-spike CD8 responses and missed private and CD4 specificities.

Attachment of unique molecular identifiers to individual cDNA molecules was performed. TCRdb passed the 5' RACE reads through MiXCR, listing each CDR3 protein once. Among 50,000 to 65,000 distinct CDR3 sequences listed, roughly 12% were seen once. The source of this sequence is an adult who was a healthcare worker with PCR-confirmed SARS-CoV-2 infection or an uninfected control (not recorded which). This specimen was whole blood, taken at baseline. The chain joins TRBV20-1 to TRBJ1-2, with 7 bases that match TRBD1. The chain's CDR3 is CSASRAGGGYTF. CDR3 bases: TGCAGTGCTAGTAGGGCAGGGGGAGGCTACACCTTC.